This T cell receptor (beta chain) was identified during a study of blood T cell repertoires in COVID-19 (TCRdb year 2020). For context, the study as a whole: Samples from collaborators originated in the United States, Italy and Spain and spanned both the acute and convalescent phases of COVID-19. The prospective study material was composed of cDNA or gDNA derived from T cells, B-cell-depleted T cells, or PBMCs. Deeply sampled blood TCRbeta repertoires from subjects exposed to, actively infected with, or recovered from COVID-19 were included in the dataset. A freely available public database, intended as a resource for researchers studying the immune response to SARS-CoV-2, is where the repertoires were released. Samples were obtained from the ongoing ImmuneRACE study (first 160 participants) and from 1,200 or so subjects provided by 6 global collaborators. The sample metadata nearly always contained a de-identified subject ID, COVID-19 status, age in years and sex. HLA class I and class II types, where available, came from metadata supplied by the sample provider rather than from assay-based typing.

About this clone: Its antigen has not been determined. It has no much larger one-base neighbor in the sample; base qualities were not kept.

The collaborating institutions used their own protocols to collect whole blood in K2EDTA tubes. For TCRbeta analysis, collaborator samples were shipped as frozen whole blood, as isolated PBMCs, or as DNA extracted from either sample type. After removal of 3 bases from V and 1 base from J, the junction retains 7 bases not matched to a gene. Inclusive of the bounding cysteine and phenylalanine, the CDR3 is 16 residues long. The CDR3 DNA has 48 bases and is translated from base 1. Looking up the germline V gene yields CDR1 SGHDT and CDR2 YYEEEE. TCRbeta CDR3 regions were amplified from genomic DNA using the immunoSEQ Assay, a bias-controlled multiplex PCR. As for the original processing: The number of nucleated cells in each sample was estimated by amplification of reference gene primers within the assay. To quantify the absolute abundance of each unique TCRbeta CDR3 rearrangement, sequence reads were collapsed and filtered. For each sample, productive Simpson clonality was calculated by taking the square root of Simpson's diversity index across productive rearrangements. In TCRdb, the immuneACCESS table is reduced to in-frame sequences with V and J assigned. These tables do not hold every clone; where another copy was compared, an unresolved V gene accounts for under half, and the others remain unexplained. D and trimming were read from the DNA, whereas the V and J calls and clone size are those reported in that table. This sample gives 70,000 or so clones in total; 91% of them show up just once. 8.5% of the sample is in the top ten clones.

General study outcomes and caveats: The quantity of clinical and demographic metadata differed by source and by participant and was supplied without curation.

This clonotype was obtained from a human donor in a cohort sampled during active COVID-19. The specimen was peripheral blood. Recombination connected TRBV5-6 to TRBJ1-1; TRBD1 aligns with 9 central bases. The nucleotides are TGTGCCAGCAGCTCGGCGTGGGGACAGGGGAACACTGAAGCTTTCTTT. The resulting protein is CASSSAWGQGNTEAFF.